This record concerns one TCR beta chain sequence. Its specificity is not known. The TRB cDNA libraries were prepared by 5' RACE with UMI labels. TCRdb re-called the 5' RACE reads; one entry per CDR3 protein, DNA not given. This listing includes roughly 55,000 distinct CDR3 sequences. Every CD8+ T cell subset underwent triplicate sorting at more than 250,000 cells apiece. Definition of naive CD8+ T cells rested on a CD45RO-CCR7+CD27+CD95- profile. This sample was included in a study of CXCR3-negative and CXCR3-positive naive CD8 T cells. Study-wide background: Each library gave roughly 1.5 +/- 0.3 million of approximately 150 million TRB reads.

Points from the study as a whole: Compared with CXCR3-negative naive cells, CXCR3-positive naive cells showed more hydrophobic TRB CDR3s. CXCR3 levels fell partly with cryopreservation; most assays relied on fresh PBMCs.

The origin of this receptor is a human donor in good health. Some clones in this sample may be carry-over from other donors' samples. The sequenced material came from naive CXCR3+ CD8+ T cells from blood. Subset meaning: CD45RO-CCR7+CD27+CD95- naive CD8+ T cells expressing CXCR3 (TNR3+).

CDR3 loop: CASRRAPSPYNEQFF. The chain joins TRBV5-6 to TRBJ2-1. Per the germline V gene, CDR1 is SGHDT and CDR2 is YYEEEE. The CDR3 consists of 15 residues.